The TCR beta chain described here comes from a study of identical twins. This clonotype was seen ten or more times. Antigen unknown. Findings of the study overall: The more abundant beta clonotypes in cord blood had fewer insertions, and memory repertoires did not show this. Twins' excess sharing was less marked for out-of-frame beta sequences.

The germline V gene encodes CDR1 KGHDR and CDR2 SFDVKD. V lost 3 bases to trimming and J lost 12 bases; unmatched junction nucleotides: 18. CDR3 length: 17 amino acids. Carrying unique molecular identifiers, the cDNA also gained a universal primer site through template switching. Using its own MiXCR run on the 5' RACE reads, TCRdb lists one record per CDR3 protein. This sample has a few hundred thousand distinct CDR3 sequences, with around 15% found just once. This sample was also put to use in a study of yellow fever vaccine responses in identical twins.

This clonotype originated in a young woman in good health. The chain couples TRBV24-1 to TRBJ2-1, with 8 bases that match TRBD1. The sample comprised CD4+ T cells sorted from blood. CDR3 coding DNA: TGTGCCACCAGTGATCCCAAAGCCGGGATCAGGGGGCAAGTGCAGTTCTTC. Its translation: CATSDPKAGIRGQVQFF.